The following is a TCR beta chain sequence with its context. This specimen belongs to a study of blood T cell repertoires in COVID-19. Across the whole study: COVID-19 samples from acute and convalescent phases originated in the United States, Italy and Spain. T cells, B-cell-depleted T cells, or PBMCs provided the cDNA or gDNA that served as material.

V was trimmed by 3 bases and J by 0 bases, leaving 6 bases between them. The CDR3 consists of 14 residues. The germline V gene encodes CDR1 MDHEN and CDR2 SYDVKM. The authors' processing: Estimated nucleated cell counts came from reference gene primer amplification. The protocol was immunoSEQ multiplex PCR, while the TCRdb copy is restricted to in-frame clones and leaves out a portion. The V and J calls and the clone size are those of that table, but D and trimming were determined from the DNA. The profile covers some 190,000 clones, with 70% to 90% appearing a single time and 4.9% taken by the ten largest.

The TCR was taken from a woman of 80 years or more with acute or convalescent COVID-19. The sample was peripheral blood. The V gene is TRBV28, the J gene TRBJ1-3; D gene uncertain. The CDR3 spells CASSFGGSGNTIYF. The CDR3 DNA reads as TGTGCCAGCAGTTTCGGAGGCTCTGGAAACACCATATATTTT.